This T cell receptor beta chain was observed in a study of OX40 agonist ivuxolimab in advanced cancers. The repertoire was sequenced with immunoSEQ multiplex PCR; TCRdb's copy has only in-frame clones and lacks some. Of around 84,000 clones in the sample, approximately 90% were seen once. Per germline, CDR1 SGDLS and CDR2 YYNGEE. The CDR3 extends over 13 amino acids. V gave up 6 bases and J gave up 3 bases, with 10 bases separating them. The sequence came from an adult with an advanced solid tumor such as melanoma, head and neck, liver or kidney cancer. This material consisted of CD4+ or CD8+ T cells sorted from blood, taken in a trial of the OX40 agonist ivuxolimab. The chain recombines TRBV9 with TRBJ2-1; a weak D match, TRBD2 (5 bases). In nucleotides, the CDR3 is TGTGCCAGCACCTCGGGGAGCTACAATGAGCAGTTCTTC. This gives the protein CASTSGSYNEQFF.